This is a list of T cell receptor beta chains from one sample in a study of cytomegalovirus exposure and HLA in healthy donors. Method: immunoSEQ multiplex PCR; TCRdb's copy keeps in-frame clones and lacks some. The repertoire includes some 84,000 clones, around 80% of them detected once, and just under 2.5% sits in the top ten. The sequenced material came from PBMCs. These receptors were obtained from a male donor in good health and CMV-seropositive. Both conserved end residues are part of each CDR3.

V gene: TRBV12-2
CDR3 protein: CASRLVSGTGWKLFF

V gene: TRBV7-9
CDR3 protein: CASSPNIRGDTGELFF

V gene: TRBV28
CDR3 protein: CASSFLPGQGGAQPQHF

V gene: TRBV5-4
CDR3 protein: CASSLDSLAGTREQYF

V gene: TRBV6-4
CDR3 protein: CASSRVAGRESEQFF

V gene: TRBV6-6
CDR3 protein: CASEQGSSFTGELFF

V gene: TRBV6-6
CDR3 protein: CASSYSPGQGGNEQFF

V gene: TRBV5-8
CDR3 protein: CASSLPGTVSYNEQFF

V gene: TRBV9
CDR3 protein: CASSADRVNEKLFF

V gene: TRBV30
CDR3 protein: CAWRFWGQVDNQPQHF

V gene: TRBV5-1
CDR3 protein: CASTYSGIKTDTQYF

V gene: TRBV5-6
CDR3 protein: CASRSGTGSSISTRLFF

V gene: TRBV10-3
CDR3 protein: CAISTTSPSTDTQYF

V gene: TRBV19
CDR3 protein: CASRAPGQKKYF